These T cell receptor beta chains were read from a single sample in a study of T cell responses to AZD1222 COVID-19 vaccine. TCRdb's copy holds only in-frame clones and misses some; the assay was immunoSEQ multiplex PCR. This sample has 60,000 to 95,000 clones, with around 86% found just once. Specimen: peripheral blood, collected 28 days after the second AZD1222 dose. The source is an adult who received the AZD1222 COVID-19 vaccine. Both conserved end residues are part of each CDR3. D genes are given only for firm matches. Clone size is shown for a subset of rows, as once, few, many or a class of expanded clone.

V gene: TRBV7-9; J gene: TRBJ1-3; clone size: once; D gene: NA; CDR3 DNA: TGTGCCAGCAGCTTAGCGGGGGCGCGTGGAAACACCATATATTTT; CDR3 protein: CASSLAGARGNTIYF
V gene: TRBV15; J gene: TRBJ2-2; clone size: few; D gene: TRBD2; CDR3 DNA: TGTGCCACCAGCACCAGTAATCCGGGACTAGCGGGGTTAAACACCGGGGAGCTGTTTTTT; CDR3 protein: CATSTSNPGLAGLNTGELFF
V gene: TRBV28; J gene: TRBJ1-6; clone size: NA; D gene: NA; CDR3 DNA: TGTGCCAGCAGCGAGGAAAGATCCTATAATTCACCCCTCCACTTT; CDR3 protein: CASSEERSYNSPLHF
V gene: TRBV19; J gene: TRBJ1-2; clone size: NA; D gene: NA; CDR3 DNA: TGTGCCAGTAGTATTGGACGGAACTATGGCTACACCTTC; CDR3 protein: CASSIGRNYGYTF
V gene: TRBV9; J gene: TRBJ2-3; clone size: NA; D gene: NA; CDR3 DNA: TGTGCCAGCAGCGCACCCCGCGGTCGGGGGAGGAGCACAGATACGCAGTATTTT; CDR3 protein: CASSAPRGRGRSTDTQYF
V gene: TRBV3-1/TRBV3-2; J gene: TRBJ1-4; clone size: NA; D gene: TRBD1; CDR3 DNA: TGTGCCAGCAGCCAAAGCAGGGGGGGGGAAAAACTGTTTTTT; CDR3 protein: CASSQSRGGEKLFF
V gene: TRBV7-9; J gene: TRBJ1-3; clone size: NA; D gene: NA; CDR3 DNA: TGTGCCAGCGACGACAGGTTTTCAACTGGAAACACCATATATTTT; CDR3 protein: CASDDRFSTGNTIYF
V gene: TRBV6-1; J gene: TRBJ2-3; clone size: once; D gene: NA; CDR3 DNA: TGTGCCAGCAGTGAAAGGTCTTCGGGAGATACGCAGTATTTT; CDR3 protein: CASSERSSGDTQYF
V gene: TRBV5-1; J gene: TRBJ2-7; clone size: NA; D gene: TRBD2; CDR3 DNA: TGCGCCAGCACCTCTAGCGGGGGGGCTCGGGAGCAGTACTTC; CDR3 protein: CASTSSGGAREQYF
V gene: TRBV2; J gene: TRBJ2-3; clone size: few; D gene: TRBD2; CDR3 DNA: TGTGCCAGCAGTGAAACTAGCGGGGGTTTAGATACGCAGTATTTT; CDR3 protein: CASSETSGGLDTQYF
V gene: TRBV9; J gene: TRBJ1-6; clone size: NA; D gene: TRBD1; CDR3 DNA: TGTGCCAGCAGCTCCTACGGACAGGGGCGTAACAATTCACCCCTCCACTTT; CDR3 protein: CASSSYGQGRNNSPLHF
V gene: TRBV7-3; J gene: TRBJ2-1; clone size: NA; D gene: TRBD2; CDR3 DNA: TGTGCCAGCAGCCCAAGACTAGCGGGGGGGCATGAGCAGTTCTTC; CDR3 protein: CASSPRLAGGHEQFF
V gene: TRBV19; J gene: TRBJ2-5; clone size: NA; D gene: TRBD2; CDR3 DNA: TGTGCCAGTAGTATCGGGGCTAGCGGGGGGGCCCCAGAGACCCAGTACTTC; CDR3 protein: CASSIGASGGAPETQYF
V gene: TRBV30; J gene: TRBJ1-2; clone size: NA; D gene: NA; CDR3 DNA: TGTGCCTGTCACAGGGACGGCTACACCTTC; CDR3 protein: CACHRDGYTF
V gene: TRBV30; J gene: TRBJ2-6; clone size: NA; D gene: TRBD2; CDR3 DNA: TGTGCCTGGAGCCGGGGGGTCGCTGGGGCCAACGTCCTGACTTTC; CDR3 protein: CAWSRGVAGANVLTF
V gene: TRBV18; J gene: TRBJ2-1; clone size: NA; D gene: NA; CDR3 DNA: TGTGCCAGCTCACCACTGGGGGGTGAGAGCTACAATGAGCAGTTCTTC; CDR3 protein: CASSPLGGESYNEQFF
V gene: TRBV3-1/TRBV3-2; J gene: TRBJ2-3; clone size: NA; D gene: TRBD2; CDR3 DNA: TGTGCCAGCAGCCTGCGGGGGGGGCAGGCAGATACGCAGTATTTT; CDR3 protein: CASSLRGGQADTQYF
V gene: TRBV19; J gene: TRBJ1-5; clone size: NA; D gene: NA; CDR3 DNA: TGTGCCAGTAGTAGCGGTGGCATTAGGAATCAGCCCCAGCATTTT; CDR3 protein: CASSSGGIRNQPQHF
V gene: TRBV30; J gene: TRBJ2-2; clone size: NA; D gene: NA; CDR3 DNA: TGTGCCTGGGGGCGGGGCACGAACACCGGGGAGCTGTTTTTT; CDR3 protein: CAWGRGTNTGELFF
V gene: TRBV27; J gene: TRBJ1-6; clone size: NA; D gene: NA; CDR3 DNA: TGTGCCTCGGAGATATGGACAGATAATTCACCCCTCCACTTT; CDR3 protein: CASEIWTDNSPLHF
V gene: TRBV7-2; J gene: TRBJ1-1; clone size: NA; D gene: NA; CDR3 DNA: TGTGCCAGCAGCATAAACGGTAGAGGGTTGAACACTGAAGCTTTCTTT; CDR3 protein: CASSINGRGLNTEAFF
V gene: TRBV11-2; J gene: TRBJ2-7; clone size: NA; D gene: NA; CDR3 DNA: TGTGCCAGCAGCTTAGTAGGATACGAGCAGTACTTC; CDR3 protein: CASSLVGYEQYF
V gene: TRBV7-3; J gene: TRBJ1-2; clone size: NA; D gene: NA; CDR3 DNA: TGTGCCAGCTCCCGGTTACCGATCAGATTCCCCTATGGCTACACCTTC; CDR3 protein: CASSRLPIRFPYGYTF
V gene: TRBV7-2; J gene: TRBJ1-1; clone size: NA; D gene: NA; CDR3 DNA: TGTGCCAGCAGCCGTGCAGGGGTCACTGAAGCTTTCTTT; CDR3 protein: CASSRAGVTEAFF
V gene: TRBV27; J gene: TRBJ1-1; clone size: once; D gene: NA; CDR3 DNA: TGTGCCAGCAGCCCCTGGTGGGAGAACACTGAAGCTTTCTTT; CDR3 protein: CASSPWWENTEAFF
V gene: TRBV11-3; J gene: TRBJ2-2; clone size: NA; D gene: NA; CDR3 DNA: TGTGCCAGCAGCTTAGATCCCCTCACCGGGGAGCTGTTTTTT; CDR3 protein: CASSLDPLTGELFF
V gene: TRBV27; J gene: TRBJ2-6; clone size: NA; D gene: NA; CDR3 DNA: TGTGCCAGCAAAGGACGGGGCTACTCTGGGGCCAACGTCCTGACTTTC; CDR3 protein: CASKGRGYSGANVLTF
V gene: TRBV5-1; J gene: TRBJ1-1; clone size: NA; D gene: TRBD1; CDR3 DNA: TGCGCCAGCAGCTTGGTGCAAGGGGGACAGGGGAACACTGAAGCTTTCTTT; CDR3 protein: CASSLVQGGQGNTEAFF
V gene: TRBV19; J gene: TRBJ1-1; clone size: NA; D gene: NA; CDR3 DNA: TGTGCCAGTAGTATTTCTGGGGCTGAAGCTTTCTTT; CDR3 protein: CASSISGAEAFF
V gene: TRBV12-3/TRBV12-4; J gene: TRBJ2-5; clone size: NA; D gene: NA; CDR3 DNA: TGTGCCAGCAGCTTCGGAAAAGAGACCCAGTACTTC; CDR3 protein: CASSFGKETQYF
V gene: TRBV7-8; J gene: TRBJ2-2; clone size: NA; D gene: NA; CDR3 DNA: TGTGCCAGCAGCTTCCTGGGGGAGCTGTTTTTT; CDR3 protein: CASSFLGELFF
V gene: TRBV9; J gene: TRBJ1-2; clone size: NA; D gene: TRBD1; CDR3 DNA: TGTGCCAGCAGCCCCCGACAGGGCCCCTTCTATGGCTACACCTTC; CDR3 protein: CASSPRQGPFYGYTF
V gene: TRBV19; J gene: TRBJ1-1; clone size: NA; D gene: TRBD1; CDR3 DNA: TGTGCCAGTAACCAGGGGGCGGGAGGCACTGAAGCTTTCTTT; CDR3 protein: CASNQGAGGTEAFF
V gene: TRBV30; J gene: TRBJ2-7; clone size: NA; D gene: NA; CDR3 DNA: TGTGCCTGGAGTGTTGGGACTCCCTACGAGCAGTACTTC; CDR3 protein: CAWSVGTPYEQYF
V gene: TRBV30; J gene: TRBJ2-7; clone size: once; D gene: TRBD1; CDR3 DNA: TGTGCCTGGAGTTCCGGGACAGGGGGTCTAGGTGACGAGCAGTACTTC; CDR3 protein: CAWSSGTGGLGDEQYF
V gene: TRBV7-9; J gene: TRBJ2-1; clone size: NA; D gene: TRBD2; CDR3 DNA: TGTGCCAGCAGCCCCCGGGGGGGGTCCTACAATGAGCAGTTCTTC; CDR3 protein: CASSPRGGSYNEQFF
V gene: TRBV3-1/TRBV3-2; J gene: TRBJ1-6; clone size: NA; D gene: NA; CDR3 DNA: TGTGCCAGCAGCCAAGAACGTGGGTCACCCCTCCACTTT; CDR3 protein: CASSQERGSPLHF
V gene: TRBV19; J gene: TRBJ1-1; clone size: NA; D gene: NA; CDR3 DNA: TGTGCCAGTAGTCCGGGGTCACAGAGGAACACTGAAGCTTTCTTT; CDR3 protein: CASSPGSQRNTEAFF
V gene: TRBV15; J gene: TRBJ1-2; clone size: NA; D gene: NA; CDR3 DNA: TGTGCCACCAGCAGAGATTACAGGGACGGCTACACCTTC; CDR3 protein: CATSRDYRDGYTF
V gene: TRBV27; J gene: TRBJ2-7; clone size: NA; D gene: NA; CDR3 DNA: TGTGCCAGCAGCGCCTTAATATCTCCTTACGAGCAGTACTTC; CDR3 protein: CASSALISPYEQYF
V gene: TRBV9; J gene: TRBJ1-1; clone size: NA; D gene: NA; CDR3 DNA: TGTGCCAGCAGCGTAGGGGTAGGGGAGGGAAACACTGAAGCTTTCTTT; CDR3 protein: CASSVGVGEGNTEAFF
V gene: TRBV15; J gene: TRBJ2-7; clone size: once; D gene: TRBD2; CDR3 DNA: TGTGCCACCAGCAGGAATGTCGGGGAGGGAGTTGGTCGCTACGAGCAGTACTTC; CDR3 protein: CATSRNVGEGVGRYEQYF
V gene: TRBV7-2; J gene: TRBJ2-7; clone size: NA; D gene: TRBD2; CDR3 DNA: TGTGCCAGCAGCGAGCCGGGACTAGCGGGAAAGCAGTACTTC; CDR3 protein: CASSEPGLAGKQYF